The 19 T cell receptor beta chains presented below share a single source sample, sequenced in a study of cytomegalovirus exposure and HLA in healthy donors. Vbeta (60) and Jbeta (13) primers were used in the PCR. Clones were sequenced by immunoSEQ multiplex PCR, and TCRdb holds only the in-frame ones, with some missing. The sample lists about 120,000 clones, 70% to 85% occurring once. The sequencing sample was made of PBMCs. These receptors originate from a woman in her forties or fifties in good health and CMV-seropositive.

This clone has only one observation. This chain links TRBV7-2 with TRBJ1-5; D is possibly TRBD1 (5 bases). Germline loops: CDR1 SGHTA, CDR2 FQGNSA. The CDR3 totals 14 residues. V gave up 6 bases and J gave up 7 bases, with 16 bases separating them. The CDR3 DNA sequence: TGTGCCAGCAGTCGGGACGGGAGGGAGCAGCCCCAGCATTTT. Its protein is CASSRDGREQPQHF. The variable domain in full, completed from reference TRBV7-2 and TRBJ1-5, reads GAGVSQSPSNKVTEKGKDVELRCDPISGHTALYWYRQSLGQGLEFLIYFQGNSAPDKSGLPSDRFSAERTGGSVSTLTIQRTQQEDSAVYLCASSRDGREQPQHFGDGTRLSIL.

V usage is TRBV10-2 and J usage is TRBJ1-1; D gene ambiguous. Germline V gene data show CDR1 as WSHSY and CDR2 as SAAADI. V lost 2 bases and J lost 0, with 7 bases in between. The length of the CDR3 is 14 residues. CDR3 protein: CASSEEVLNTEAFF. For the CDR3, the DNA is TGCGCCAGCAGTGAGGAGGTTTTGAACACTGAAGCTTTCTTT.

The chain links TRBV21-1 to TRBJ2-2; the D call of TRBD1 is as the table states it, not checked on the DNA. TRBV21-1 is termed a pseudogene. This CDR3 has 15 residues. CDR3 coding DNA: TGTGCCAGCAGCAAATACGGCAGGGGACACGGGGAGCTGTTTTTT. Translating it yields CASSKYGRGHGELFF.

This clone was seen once. CDR3 residues: CASSPWADKPNYGYTF. CDR3 sequence (DNA): TGTGCCAGCAGCCCCTGGGCAGACAAACCGAACTATGGCTACACCTTC. The V and J genes are TRBV9 and TRBJ1-2; no clear D. V dropped 4 bases and J dropped 2 bases, with 18 bases sitting between them. The CDR3 covers 16 residues. Germline CDR1 is SGDLS and CDR2 is YYNGEE.

V and J are TRBV9 and TRBJ1-3, with unresolved D. V lost 4 bases and J 9 bases, leaving 11 bases between the germline ends. This CDR3 contains 12 residues. The germline gives CDR1 SGDLS, CDR2 YYNGEE. CDR3 residues: CASSPTSGTIYF. In DNA, the CDR3 is TGTGCCAGCAGCCCCACGAGTGGCACCATATATTTT.

This clone was found a few times. The V call is TRBV7-2, the J call TRBJ1-1; tentatively, D is TRBD1 (5 bases). Trimming pared 5 bases from V and 3 bases from J, leaving 16 bases between. Germline V gene lookup returns CDR1 SGHTA and CDR2 FQGNSA. CDR3 length: 15 residues. CDR3 in DNA: TGTGCCAGCAGCGATGACGGGGGTTGGGACACTGAAGCTTTCTTT. Its translation: CASSDDGGWDTEAFF.

V and J are TRBV28 and TRBJ1-2; D remains ambiguous. The CDR3 contains 16 residues. CDR1 and CDR2 (germline): MDHEN, SYDVKM. V lost 6 bases to trimming and J lost 0 bases, with 17 bases between them. CDR3 residues: CASSISGESPNYGYTF. CDR3 coding DNA: TGTGCCAGCAGCATAAGCGGGGAATCTCCTAACTATGGCTACACCTTC.

This chain connects TRBV6-5 to TRBJ2-1; 11 bases align to TRBD2. The CDR3 totals 15 residues. The trim removed 6 bases at V and 6 bases at J, leaving 7 bases unmatched. The germline V gene has CDR1 MNHEY and CDR2 SVGAGI. The CDR3 nucleotides are TGTGCCAGCAGAGGTAGCGGGGGGGCCAGCAATGAGCAGTTCTTC. Translation gives CASRGSGGASNEQFF.

This chain links TRBV10-1 with TRBJ2-5; tentatively, D is TRBD1 (6 bases). Per the germline V gene, CDR1 is WNHNN and CDR2 is SYGVQD (reference sequence). CDR3 length equals 14 residues. V lost 0 bases and J lost 4, with 9 bases in between. CDR3 amino acids: CASSESGRGETQYF. In DNA, the CDR3 is TGCGCCAGCAGTGAGTCGGGCAGGGGAGAGACCCAGTACTTC.

CDR3 nucleotide sequence: TGTGCCAGCAGCCAAGAAAAGGGGCTGCTCACTGGAAACACCATATATTTT. This encodes CASSQEKGLLTGNTIYF. The chain has TRBV14 and TRBJ1-3, with a weak D call TRBD1 (5 bases). From germline, CDR1 is SGHDN and CDR2 FVKESK. This CDR3 spans 17 amino acids. Trimming left V 0 bases short and J 2 bases short, with 14 bases between. The full variable domain, completed using reference TRBV14 and TRBJ1-3, is EAGVTQFPSHSVIEKGQTVTLRCDPISGHDNLYWYRRVMGKEIKFLLHFVKESKQDESGMPNNRFLAERTGGTYSTLKVQPAELEDSGVYFCASSQEKGLLTGNTIYFGEGSWLTVV.

This CDR3 is CAWSRLAGGADTQYF. DNA for the CDR3: TGTGCCTGGAGTAGACTAGCGGGAGGGGCAGATACGCAGTATTTT. The V and J genes are TRBV30 and TRBJ2-3; 14 positions agree with TRBD2. In germline, CDR1 is GTSNPN, CDR2 SVGIG (reference sequence). V gave up 2 bases and J gave up 4 bases; unmatched junction bases: 2. The length of the CDR3 is 15 residues.

The chain recombines TRBV7-6 with TRBJ2-3, with TRBD2 identical over 8 bases. With V trimmed by 4 bases and J by 5 bases, 11 bases remained unmatched. The length of the CDR3 is 16 residues. In germline, CDR1 is SGHVS, CDR2 FNYEAQ. The CDR3 sequence is CASSSTPGTRKDTQYF. The DNA for the CDR3 is TGTGCCAGCAGCTCGACCCCCGGGACTAGAAAAGATACGCAGTATTTT.

This clone occurred once. The rearrangement uses TRBV7-6 and TRBJ2-7; 8 bases match TRBD1. Per germline, CDR1 SGHVS and CDR2 FNYEAQ. The CDR3 totals 15 residues. V shed 8 bases and J 5 bases; nucleotides not matched to a gene: 14. CDR3 bases: TGTGCCAGCGAGACCCTTTCAGGGGGCGGCAACGAGCAGTACTTC. Its translation is CASETLSGGGNEQYF.

V gene TRBV19 combines with J gene TRBJ2-7; TRBD1 matches 7 bases. CDR1 and CDR2 (germline): LNHDA, SQIVND (reference sequence). V lost 4 bases, J lost 2 bases, and 5 bases stayed unmatched. There are 14 residues in the CDR3. The CDR3 DNA reads TGTGCCAGTAGTAAGACTGACAGGGCCTACGAGCAGTACTTC. Its translation is CASSKTDRAYEQYF.

The chain recombines TRBV4-2 with TRBJ2-5, with a tentative D call TRBD2 (5 bases). The CDR3 consists of 16 residues. CDR1 and CDR2 (germline): LGHNA, YNFKEQ. The V end lost 3 bases, the J end lost 3 bases, and 17 bases lay between the germline ends. The CDR3 nucleotides read TGTGCCAGCAGCCAGGGCGCGGGCACGCGAGAAGAGACCCAGTACTTC. Its protein is CASSQGAGTREETQYF.

This chain links TRBV29-1 with TRBJ2-3; D gene unclear. Trimming took off 0 bases at V and 2 bases at J, with 9 bases between the two ends. The CDR3 totals 14 residues. The germline V gene has CDR1 SQVTM and CDR2 ANQGSEA. The CDR3 loop is CSVEDLLHTDTQYF. CDR3 DNA sequence: TGCAGCGTTGAAGATCTCTTACACACAGATACGCAGTATTTT.

This chain joins TRBV7-2 and TRBJ2-7; a weak D match, TRBD2 (5 bases). The V end was cut by 0 bases, the J end by 2 bases, with 5 bases between. The CDR3 extends over 13 amino acids. From germline, CDR1 is SGHTA and CDR2 FQGNSA. DNA of the CDR3: TGTGCCAGCAGCTTAGCGGGAGCCTACGAGCAGTACTTC. As protein: CASSLAGAYEQYF.

This clone was observed a few times. The genes are TRBV6-6 and TRBJ1-2; TRBD1 matches at 7 bases. Unmatched junction bases numbered 10, after V lost 5 bases and J lost 4 bases. Germline CDR1 is MNHNY and CDR2 is SVGAGI (reference sequence). This CDR3 has 15 amino acids. As DNA, the CDR3 is TGTGCCAGCAGTGACGGGACAGTTTTGAGCTATGGCTACACCTTC. Its translation is CASSDGTVLSYGYTF.

The chain links TRBV15 to TRBJ2-7; 8 bases agree with TRBD1. Trimming removed 0 bases from V and 5 bases from J; junction bases left unmatched: 6. CDR3 length equals 15 residues. CDR1 and CDR2 from the germline V gene are LNHNV and YYDKDF (reference sequence). This chain's CDR3 is CATSRDGGQVDEQYF. CDR3 in DNA: TGTGCCACCAGCAGAGATGGGGGACAGGTCGACGAGCAGTACTTC. The complete variable domain, with remaining parts taken from reference TRBV15 and TRBJ2-7, reads DAMVIQNPRYQVTQFGKPVTLSCSQTLNHNVMYWYQQKSSQAPKLLFHYYDKDFNNEADTPDNFQSRRPNTSFCFLDIRSPGLGDTAMYLCATSRDGGQVDEQYFGPGTRLTVT.